This T cell receptor (beta chain) is drawn from a study of blood T cell repertoires in COVID-19. Study as a whole: COVID-19 samples collected from the United States, Italy and Spain covered acute and convalescent phases. T cells, B-cell-depleted T cells, or PBMCs provided the cDNA or gDNA that served as material.

Per the authors' pipeline: Estimated nucleated cell counts came from reference gene primer amplification. Profiled with immunoSEQ multiplex PCR; TCRdb holds only in-frame clones, not every one. V, J and clone size are those of that table, while D and trimming were read from the DNA. This table holds around 32,000 clones, more than 85% found once. The specimen was peripheral blood. The origin of this receptor is a male donor with active COVID-19.

CDR3 loop: CATSRGDSHNSPLHF. CDR3 sequence (DNA): TGTGCCACCAGCAGAGGGGACAGTCATAATTCACCCCTCCACTTT. The chain couples TRBV15 to TRBJ1-6; 7 positions match TRBD1. In germline, CDR1 is LNHNV, CDR2 YYDKDF (reference sequence). The CDR3 contains 15 residues. The V and J ends lost 1 base and 5 bases, in that order; junction bases with no gene match: 2.